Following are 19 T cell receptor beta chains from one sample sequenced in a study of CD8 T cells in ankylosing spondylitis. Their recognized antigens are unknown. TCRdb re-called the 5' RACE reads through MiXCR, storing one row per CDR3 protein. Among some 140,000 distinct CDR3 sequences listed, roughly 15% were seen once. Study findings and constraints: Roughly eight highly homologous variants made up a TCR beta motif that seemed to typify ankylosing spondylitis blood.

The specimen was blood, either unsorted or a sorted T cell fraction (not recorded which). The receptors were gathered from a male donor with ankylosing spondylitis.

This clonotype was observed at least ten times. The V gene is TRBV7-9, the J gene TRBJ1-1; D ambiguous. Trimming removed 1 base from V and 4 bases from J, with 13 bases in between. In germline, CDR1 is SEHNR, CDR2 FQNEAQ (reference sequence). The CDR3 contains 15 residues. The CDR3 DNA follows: TGTGCCAGCAGCTTAGTAGGGCCGGGAGGCACTGAAGCTTTCTTT. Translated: CASSLVGPGGTEAFF.

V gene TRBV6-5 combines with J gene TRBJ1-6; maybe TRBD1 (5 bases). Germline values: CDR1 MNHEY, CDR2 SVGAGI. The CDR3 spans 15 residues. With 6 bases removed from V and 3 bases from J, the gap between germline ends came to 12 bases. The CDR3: CASRYTGFYNSPLHF. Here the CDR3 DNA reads TGTGCCAGCAGATATACAGGTTTCTATAATTCACCCCTCCACTTT.

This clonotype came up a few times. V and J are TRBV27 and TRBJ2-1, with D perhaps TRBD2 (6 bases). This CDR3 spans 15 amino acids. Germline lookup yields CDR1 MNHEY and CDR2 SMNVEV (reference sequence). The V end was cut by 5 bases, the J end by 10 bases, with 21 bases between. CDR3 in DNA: TGTGCCAGCAGTCCAGACCGTTCAAGCGGGCGCGAGCAGTTCTTC. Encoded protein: CASSPDRSSGREQFF.

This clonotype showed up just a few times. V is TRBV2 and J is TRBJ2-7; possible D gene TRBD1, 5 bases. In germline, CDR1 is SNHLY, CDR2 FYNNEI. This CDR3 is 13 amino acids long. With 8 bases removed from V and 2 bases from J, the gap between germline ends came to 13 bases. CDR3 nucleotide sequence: TGTGCCAGCCGCAGACAGAAAACCTACGAGCAGTACTTC. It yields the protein CASRRQKTYEQYF.

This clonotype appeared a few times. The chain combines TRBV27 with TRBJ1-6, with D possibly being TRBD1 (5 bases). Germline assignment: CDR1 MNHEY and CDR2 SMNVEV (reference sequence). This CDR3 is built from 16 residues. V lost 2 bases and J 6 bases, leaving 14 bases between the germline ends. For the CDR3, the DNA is TGTGCCAGCAGTTTACACCAGGGACCCTCTAATTCACCCCTCCACTTT. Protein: CASSLHQGPSNSPLHF.

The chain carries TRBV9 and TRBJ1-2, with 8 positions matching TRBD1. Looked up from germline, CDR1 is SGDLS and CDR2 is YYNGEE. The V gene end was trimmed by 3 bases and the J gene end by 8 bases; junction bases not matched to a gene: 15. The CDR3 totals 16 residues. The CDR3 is CASSAKGTTGEFGYTF. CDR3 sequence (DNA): TGTGCCAGCAGCGCAAAAGGGACGACAGGGGAATTCGGCTACACCTTC.

The CDR3 coding sequence is TGTGCCACCACGCGGGCGGGAAAAAACATTCAGTACTTC. It yields the protein CATTRAGKNIQYF. V is TRBV24-1 and J is TRBJ2-4; a possible D gene is TRBD2 (6 bases). The CDR3 has 13 amino acids. The V end lost 8 bases, the J end lost 4 bases, and 11 bases lay between the germline ends. Germline V gives CDR1 KGHDR, CDR2 SFDVKD.

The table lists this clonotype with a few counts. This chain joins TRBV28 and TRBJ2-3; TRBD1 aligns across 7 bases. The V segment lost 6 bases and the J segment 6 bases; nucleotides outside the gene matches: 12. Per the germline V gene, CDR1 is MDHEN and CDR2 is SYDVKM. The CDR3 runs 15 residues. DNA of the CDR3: TGTGCCAGCAGACAGGGGCTGGTACGGCAGGATACGCAGTATTTT. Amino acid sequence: CASRQGLVRQDTQYF.

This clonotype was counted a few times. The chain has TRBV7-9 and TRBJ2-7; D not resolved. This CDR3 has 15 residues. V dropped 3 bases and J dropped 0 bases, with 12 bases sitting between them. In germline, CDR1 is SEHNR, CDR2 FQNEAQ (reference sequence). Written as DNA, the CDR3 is TGTGCCAGCAGCTTGAGCTCACAGAGCTCCTACGAGCAGTACTTC. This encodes CASSLSSQSSYEQYF.

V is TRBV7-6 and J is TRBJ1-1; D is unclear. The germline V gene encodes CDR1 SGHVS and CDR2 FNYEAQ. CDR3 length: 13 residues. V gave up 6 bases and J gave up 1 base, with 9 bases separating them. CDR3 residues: CASRPRGNTEAFF. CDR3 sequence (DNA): TGTGCCAGCAGACCGCGGGGGAACACTGAAGCTTTCTTT.

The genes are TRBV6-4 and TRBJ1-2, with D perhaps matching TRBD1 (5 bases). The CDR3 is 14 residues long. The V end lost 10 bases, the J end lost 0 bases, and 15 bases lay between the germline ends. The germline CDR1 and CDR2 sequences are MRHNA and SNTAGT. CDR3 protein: CATHREQANYGYTF. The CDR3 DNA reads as TGTGCCACCCACCGGGAACAGGCTAACTATGGCTACACCTTC.

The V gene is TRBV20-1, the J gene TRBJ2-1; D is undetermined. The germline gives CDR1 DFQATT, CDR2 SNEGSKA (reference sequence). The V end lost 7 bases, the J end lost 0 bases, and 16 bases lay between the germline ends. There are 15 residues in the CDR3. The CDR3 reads CSVPGPNFSYNEQFF. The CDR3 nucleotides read TGCAGTGTTCCGGGCCCCAACTTCTCCTACAATGAGCAGTTCTTC.

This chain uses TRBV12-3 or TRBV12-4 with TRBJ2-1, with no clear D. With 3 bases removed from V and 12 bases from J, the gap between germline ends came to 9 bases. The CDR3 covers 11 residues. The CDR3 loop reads CASSFGLLQFF. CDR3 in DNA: TGTGCCAGCAGTTTCGGTCTCCTGCAGTTCTTC.

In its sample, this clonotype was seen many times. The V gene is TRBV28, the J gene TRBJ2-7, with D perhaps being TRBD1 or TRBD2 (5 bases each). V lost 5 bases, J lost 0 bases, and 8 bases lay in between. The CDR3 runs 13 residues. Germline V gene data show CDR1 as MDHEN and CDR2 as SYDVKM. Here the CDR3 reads CASSPGTSYEQYF. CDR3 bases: TGTGCCAGCAGTCCCGGGACCTCCTACGAGCAGTACTTC.

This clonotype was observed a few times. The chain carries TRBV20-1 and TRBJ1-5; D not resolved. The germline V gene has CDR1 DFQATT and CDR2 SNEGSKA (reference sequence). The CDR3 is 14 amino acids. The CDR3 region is CSGQALPLSQPQHF. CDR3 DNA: TGCAGCGGGCAGGCCCTACCATTGTCGCAGCCCCAGCATTTT.

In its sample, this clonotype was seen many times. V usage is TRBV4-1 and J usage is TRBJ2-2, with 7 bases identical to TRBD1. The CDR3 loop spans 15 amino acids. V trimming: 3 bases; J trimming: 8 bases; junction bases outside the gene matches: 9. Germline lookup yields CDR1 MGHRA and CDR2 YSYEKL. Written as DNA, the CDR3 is TGCGCCAGCAGCCATGAAGGGGGCCCCGGGGGGGAGCTGTTTTTT. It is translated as CASSHEGGPGGELFF.

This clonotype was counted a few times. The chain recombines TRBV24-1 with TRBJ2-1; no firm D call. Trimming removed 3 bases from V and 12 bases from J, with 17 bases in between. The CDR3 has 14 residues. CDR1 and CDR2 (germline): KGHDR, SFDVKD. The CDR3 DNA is TGTGCCACCAGTGATCACTCGACGGCAAGGGTGCAGTTCTTC. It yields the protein CATSDHSTARVQFF.

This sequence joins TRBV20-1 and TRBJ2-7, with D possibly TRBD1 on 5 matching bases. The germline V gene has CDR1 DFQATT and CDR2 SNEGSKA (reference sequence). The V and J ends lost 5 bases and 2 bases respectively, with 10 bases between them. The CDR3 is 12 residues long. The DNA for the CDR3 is TGCAGTGCTGGCGACAGCGCCTACGAGCAGTACTTC. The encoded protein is CSAGDSAYEQYF.

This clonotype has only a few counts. Here the CDR3 DNA reads TGCGCCAGCAGCTACGGGAACTTTAGCAATCAGCCCCAGCATTTT. It is translated as CASSYGNFSNQPQHF. This chain uses TRBV5-1 with TRBJ1-5; the D is unclear. The CDR3 length is 15 residues. CDR1 SGHRS and CDR2 YFSETQ come from the germline V gene. Trimming shortened V by 3 bases and J by 0 bases, and 10 bases separated the two germline ends. Full variable domain (rest looked up from reference TRBV5-1 and TRBJ1-5): KAGVTQTPRYLIKTRGQQVTLSCSPISGHRSVSWYQQTPGQGLQFLFEYFSETQRNKGNFPGRFSGRQFSNSRSEMNVSTLELGDSALYLCASSYGNFSNQPQHFGDGTRLSIL.